This TCR beta chain appears in the sequencing data of a study of cytomegalovirus exposure and HLA in healthy donors. Germline trimming cut 4 bases from V and 2 bases from J; bases unmatched to any gene: 6. Germline CDR1 reads SGHNT; CDR2 reads YYREEE (reference sequence). CDR3 length: 16 residues. Findings and limits, study-wide: The study designated 150 or so TCR beta chains cytomegalovirus-associated. Most TCR sequences were rare, but some public TCRs occurred in many donors. It was reportedly the case that the classifier diagnosed cytomegalovirus status with high specificity and sensitivity.

In the case of this clone: As yet, its antigen is unknown.

The method was immunoSEQ multiplex PCR; TCRdb's version includes in-frame clones alone and lacks a portion of them. The repertoire includes around 150,000 clones, roughly 86% of them detected once, and 10% sits in the top ten. The sample comprised PBMCs. The sequence was collected from a woman aged 18-29 years in good health and CMV-seropositive. The chain employs TRBV5-4 and TRBJ2-2, with 9 bases fitting TRBD2. CDR3 loop: CASSVGLAANTGELFF. As DNA, the CDR3 is TGTGCCAGCAGCGTGGGACTAGCAGCAAACACCGGGGAGCTGTTTTTT.